The 25 T cell receptor beta chains below come from one sample, sequenced in a study of Graves' ophthalmopathy and Graves' hyperthyroidism. Amplified TCR beta CDR3 regions were obtained using RNA transcripts as template. An opening RT-PCR round employed HTBI primers and preceded a second-round multiplex PCR. TCRdb reanalysed the multiplex PCR reads using MiXCR and keeps one entry per CDR3 protein. The repertoire has a few hundred thousand distinct CDR3 sequences, 15% to 17% of them found once; the top ten carry 7%. The sequencing sample was made of peripheral blood. These receptors all stem from a woman aged 18 to 35 with stable Graves' hyperthyroidism.

This clonotype showed up many times. This chain connects TRBV2 to TRBJ1-5; D gene unclear. Germline V gives CDR1 SNHLY, CDR2 FYNNEI. CDR3 length: 14 amino acids. Trimming took 7 bases from V and 4 from J, leaving 14 bases between them. The CDR3 sequence is CASNGNGPNQPQHF. Written as DNA, the CDR3 is TGTGCCAGCAACGGGAACGGGCCGAATCAGCCCCAGCATTTT.

This clonotype was recorded many times. The chain joins TRBV5-1 to TRBJ1-2, with 9 bases lining up with TRBD1. The V gene end was trimmed by 4 bases and the J gene end by 0 bases; junction bases not matched to a gene: 4. The length of the CDR3 is 15 residues. From germline, CDR1 is SGHRS and CDR2 YFSETQ. The CDR3 DNA reads as TGCGCCAGCAGCCCCCGGGACAGGGCTAACTATGGCTACACCTTC. It translates to CASSPRDRANYGYTF.

This clonotype was counted many times. The CDR3 DNA reads as TGTGCCAGCGACCAGGGAGGGAACACTGAAGCTTTCTTT. Protein: CASDQGGNTEAFF. V usage is TRBV2 and J usage is TRBJ1-1; a weak D match, TRBD1 (5 bases). Germline CDR1 reads SNHLY; CDR2 reads FYNNEI. The V and J ends lost 8 bases and 1 base respectively, with 11 bases between them. The CDR3 totals 13 residues.

The chain employs TRBV12-3 or TRBV12-4 and TRBJ1-2, with 8 bases aligning to TRBD1. Trimming at V came to 5 bases and at J to 3 bases, leaving 8 bases not matched to a gene. The CDR3 sequence is 15 residues long. The CDR3, as DNA: TGTGCCAGCAGTCCCCGACAGGGGCTCCACTATGGCTACACCTTC. It codes for CASSPRQGLHYGYTF.

Ten or more counts support this clonotype. This chain uses TRBV29-1 with TRBJ2-7; a weak D match, TRBD2 (5 bases). The length of the CDR3 is 13 residues. Looked up from germline, CDR1 is SQVTM and CDR2 is ANQGSEA. The ends were cut back, 4 bases at V and 2 bases at J, with 12 bases in the middle. The CDR3 sequence: CSVVRASTYEQYF. DNA for the CDR3: TGCAGCGTTGTGCGGGCCAGTACCTACGAGCAGTACTTC.

The sample holds many counts of this clonotype. J is TRBJ1-5 and V is TRBV10-2; D is unclear. The CDR3 has 14 residues. Trimming left V 8 bases short and J 1 base short, with 12 bases between. Germline V lookup: CDR1 WSHSY, CDR2 SAAADI. The CDR3 region has the DNA TGCGCCAGCTGCTCGACACCGAGCAATCAGCCCCAGCATTTT. Protein: CASCSTPSNQPQHF.

This clonotype was recorded at least ten times. The V and J genes are TRBV7-9 and TRBJ1-1; D remains unclear. The V gene's germline CDR1 is SEHNR and CDR2 FQNEAQ (reference sequence). V was shortened by 1 base and J by 1 base, with 7 bases between the two germline ends. The CDR3 length is 14 residues. The CDR3 sequence: CASSLEARNTEAFF. The CDR3 region has the DNA TGTGCCAGCAGCTTAGAAGCAAGGAACACTGAAGCTTTCTTT.

This chain joins TRBV27 and TRBJ2-5; 10 bases align to TRBD2. The CDR3 has 15 residues. Germline lookup yields CDR1 MNHEY and CDR2 SMNVEV (reference sequence). Germline trimming cut 5 bases from V and 4 bases from J; bases unmatched to any gene: 7. The CDR3 DNA follows: TGTGCCAGCAGTCCCCTAGCGGGGGCGGGAGAGACCCAGTACTTC. Protein sequence: CASSPLAGAGETQYF.

This clonotype has a count of ten or more. An end of the junction differs from the germline gene, which may be a read error. The CDR3 sequence: CASSWPRGNTEELFF. The CDR3 region has the DNA TGTGCCAGCAGTTGGCCCAGAGGAAACACCGAGGAGCTGTTTTTT. The rearrangement uses TRBV6-5 and TRBJ2-2; D not resolved. This CDR3 has 15 amino acids. Germline lookup yields CDR1 MNHEY and CDR2 SVGAGI.

This clonotype showed up many times. This sequence joins TRBV19 and TRBJ2-7, with D perhaps TRBD1 (6 bases). The CDR3 spans 15 residues. Germline values: CDR1 LNHDA, CDR2 SQIVND (reference sequence). V lost 5 bases and J lost 0, with 14 bases in between. The chain's CDR3 is CASSGQLASSYEQYF. The CDR3 nucleotides read TGTGCCAGTAGTGGACAGCTCGCCTCCTCCTACGAGCAGTACTTC.

The chain employs TRBV6-2 or TRBV6-3 and TRBJ1-5; D is ambiguous. The CDR3 has 15 residues. Germline CDR1 reads MNHEY; CDR2 reads SVGEGT. Trimming stripped 2 bases from V and 4 bases from J, with 12 bases between. Here the CDR3 reads CASSYIESGNQPQHF. In nucleotides, the CDR3 is TGTGCCAGCAGTTACATTGAGTCTGGGAATCAGCCCCAGCATTTT.

Worth noting for this clonotype: One end of the junction varies from germline; a read error may be responsible. CDR3 sequence reads: CASSLGSAGSTIYF. The DNA of the CDR3 is TGTGCCAGCAGTTTAGGCAGTGCTGGAAGCACCATATATTTT. The rearrangement joins TRBV12-3 or TRBV12-4 to TRBJ1-3; D remains ambiguous. The CDR3 length is 14 residues.

As for this clonotype: A junction boundary mismatches the germline segment, possibly from a read error. The V call is TRBV11-1, the J call TRBJ2-7, with D unclear. Germline lookup yields CDR1 SGHAT and CDR2 FQDESV (reference sequence). The CDR3 runs to 13 residues. CDR3 in DNA: TGTGCCAGCATCTTAAATAGCCTATACGAGCAGTACTTC. It specifies CASILNSLYEQYF.

This clonotype occurred a few times. The V call is TRBV13, the J call TRBJ2-3; D may be TRBD1 or TRBD2 (6 bases each). Trimming stripped 10 bases from V and 4 bases from J, with 15 bases between. Germline V gene sequence: CDR1 PRHDT, CDR2 FYEKMQ (reference sequence). CDR3 size: 13 residues. The chain's CDR3 is CATRGRPADTQYF. In DNA form, the CDR3 reads TGTGCCACCCGGGGGCGCCCCGCAGATACGCAGTATTTT.

Points on this clonotype: A much more abundant neighbour one base away suggests this may be a read error. Lacking the conserved final phenylalanine or tryptophan, this CDR3 likely reflects a read error. The chain links TRBV19 to TRBJ2-2; TRBD1 agrees at 7 bases. The germline V gene has CDR1 LNHDA and CDR2 SQIVND (reference sequence). The ends lost 3 bases at V and 4 bases at J; junction bases unmatched: 5. This CDR3 has 15 amino acids. The CDR3 nucleotides are TGTGCCAGTAGTATGAAGGGGGCGGTCACCGGGGAGCTGTTTTTG. Encoded protein: CASSMKGAVTGELFL.

In this sample, this clonotype turned up many times. The gene calls are TRBV20-1 and TRBJ2-7; D unresolved. This CDR3 comprises 15 residues. Germline CDR1 is DFQATT and CDR2 is SNEGSKA (reference sequence). V lost 0 bases to trimming and J lost 1 base, with 13 bases between them. The CDR3 is CSARDLLRSSYEQYF. CDR3 sequence (DNA): TGCAGTGCTAGAGATCTCCTGCGGAGTTCCTACGAGCAGTACTTC.

This clonotype has a handful of counts. With a much larger clone just one base away, this may be a read error. J is TRBJ2-5 and V is TRBV7-9; D not resolved. This CDR3 has 13 amino acids. CDR1 is SEHNR and CDR2 is FQNEAQ in the germline V gene (reference sequence). The V and J ends lost 5 bases and 0 bases respectively, with 7 bases between them. The CDR3 DNA reads TGTGCCAGCAGCCGCCCAGACCAAGAGACCCAGTACTTC. This sequence encodes CASSRPDQETQYF.

At least ten counts were recorded for this clonotype. V is TRBV12-3 or TRBV12-4 and J is TRBJ1-3, with D possibly being TRBD1 (6 bases). With 5 bases removed from V and 0 bases from J, the gap between germline ends came to 8 bases. This CDR3 is 14 amino acids long. As DNA, the CDR3 is TGTGCCAGCAGTAAGGGGGACTCTGGAAACACCATATATTTT. Its translation is CASSKGDSGNTIYF.

This clonotype was recorded many times. The rearrangement links TRBV2 to TRBJ2-7; D is perhaps TRBD1 (6 bases). The CDR3 spans 13 residues. Germline V gene data show CDR1 as SNHLY and CDR2 as FYNNEI. The V and J ends lost 7 bases and 3 bases respectively, with 13 bases between them. The CDR3 is CASNRDPGYEQYF. CDR3 DNA: TGTGCCAGCAACAGGGATCCGGGCTACGAGCAGTACTTC.

This clonotype was detected many times. The V and J genes are TRBV20-1 and TRBJ1-1, with no clear D. This CDR3 is built from 12 residues. Germline CDR1 is DFQATT and CDR2 is SNEGSKA (reference sequence). V lost 6 bases to trimming and J lost 1 base, with 9 bases between them. CDR3 DNA sequence: TGCAGTGCCACAGATTGGAACACTGAAGCTTTCTTT. Translated, it gives CSATDWNTEAFF.

The V and J genes are TRBV5-1 and TRBJ1-6; tentative D call: TRBD1 (5 bases). Per germline, CDR1 SGHRS and CDR2 YFSETQ. V was cut by 4 bases and J by 9 bases, with 23 bases left in between. This CDR3 spans 17 amino acids. The CDR3 reads CASSIGTSREGSSPLHF. In DNA, the CDR3 is TGCGCCAGCAGCATCGGAACTTCCAGGGAGGGGAGTTCACCCCTCCACTTT.

Ten or more counts support this clonotype. This chain connects TRBV6-1 to TRBJ2-7; 7 bases match TRBD2. Per the germline V gene, CDR1 is MNHNS and CDR2 is SASEGT. The CDR3 covers 13 residues. J gave up 0 bases and V 7 bases, and 3 bases lay outside the gene matches. The CDR3 region has the DNA TGTGCCAGCATCCGGGGGGACTCCTACGAGCAGTACTTC. This encodes CASIRGDSYEQYF.

There are a few counts of this clonotype. The chain employs TRBV11-2 and TRBJ2-7; D ambiguous. Trimming took off 5 bases at V and 6 bases at J, with 17 bases between the two ends. This CDR3 comprises 14 residues. The germline gives CDR1 SGHAT, CDR2 FQNNGV. CDR3: CASSLHPSRTEQYF. The CDR3 DNA is TGTGCCAGCAGCCTACATCCCTCTAGAACCGAGCAGTACTTC.

This clonotype has ten or more counts. CDR3 DNA sequence: TGTGCCAGCAGTTTGGGACTAGCGGGGGGATTCCAAGAGACCCAGTACTTC. This gives the protein CASSLGLAGGFQETQYF. This chain links TRBV12-3 or TRBV12-4 with TRBJ2-5; 15 nucleotides match TRBD2. Trimming cost V 3 bases and J 1 base; bases outside gene matches: 3. CDR3 length equals 17 residues.

The sample holds many counts of this clonotype. The V and J genes are TRBV29-1 and TRBJ2-5; 7 bases are a match to TRBD2. Per the germline V gene, CDR1 is SQVTM and CDR2 is ANQGSEA. V shed 7 bases and J 0 bases; nucleotides not matched to a gene: 5. The length of the CDR3 is 13 residues. CDR3 DNA: TGCAGCGCTGCGGGGGACCACCAAGAGACCCAGTACTTC. Protein sequence: CSAAGDHQETQYF.